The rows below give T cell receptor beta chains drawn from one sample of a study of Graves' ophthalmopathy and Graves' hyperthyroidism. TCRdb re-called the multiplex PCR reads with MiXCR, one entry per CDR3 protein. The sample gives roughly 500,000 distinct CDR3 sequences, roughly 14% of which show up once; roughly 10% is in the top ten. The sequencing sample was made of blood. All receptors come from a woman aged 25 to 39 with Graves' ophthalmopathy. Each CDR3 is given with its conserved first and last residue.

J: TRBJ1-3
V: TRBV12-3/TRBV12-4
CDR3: CASRLTGVSGNTIYF

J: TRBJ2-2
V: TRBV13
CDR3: CASRLGQTTGELFF

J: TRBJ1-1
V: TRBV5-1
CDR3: CASSRIDSTEAFF

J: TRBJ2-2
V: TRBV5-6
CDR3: CASSSTSGQNTGELFF

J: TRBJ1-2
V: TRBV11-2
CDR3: CASSFSERDGYTF

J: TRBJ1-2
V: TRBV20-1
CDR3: CSAYIRDRGNYGYTF

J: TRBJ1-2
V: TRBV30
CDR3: CASADRNYGYTF

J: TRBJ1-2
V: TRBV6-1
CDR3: CASILDRGNGYTF

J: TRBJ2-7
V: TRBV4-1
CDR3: CASSLITGLAGVTYEQYF

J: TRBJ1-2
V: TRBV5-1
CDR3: CASSFAQGEITNYGYTF

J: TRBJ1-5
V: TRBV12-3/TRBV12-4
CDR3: CASSLRTPSNQPQHF

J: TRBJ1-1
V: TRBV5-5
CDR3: CASSPYGGRLNTEAFF

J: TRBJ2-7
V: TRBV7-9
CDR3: CASSLEGPPYEQYF

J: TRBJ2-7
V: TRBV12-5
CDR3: CASGSTYKQYF

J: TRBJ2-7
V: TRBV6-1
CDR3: CASSGASGYEQYF

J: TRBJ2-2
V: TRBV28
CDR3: CASCPGLDTGELFF

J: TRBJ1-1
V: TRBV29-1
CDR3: CSVDVTGMNTEAFF

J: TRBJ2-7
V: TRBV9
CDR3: CASSVDGKVEQYF

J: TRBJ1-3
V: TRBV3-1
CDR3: CASSQDWDSRNTIYF

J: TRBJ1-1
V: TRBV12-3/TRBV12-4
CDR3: CASSLVGRTQVRNTEAFF

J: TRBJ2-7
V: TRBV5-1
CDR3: CASSLVGDRATYEQYF

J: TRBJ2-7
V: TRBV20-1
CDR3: CSARDVTGTQTEQYF

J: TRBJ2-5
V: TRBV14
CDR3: CASSRGGLAGAETQYF

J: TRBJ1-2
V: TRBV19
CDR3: CASSIEQGAAGYTF